A selection of T cell receptor beta chains follows, all from one sample in a study of identical twins. TCRdb independently ran MiXCR on the 5' RACE reads; one entry per CDR3 protein. The data hold some 1,700,000 distinct CDR3 sequences, with less than 40% observed a single time. The sequencing sample was made of cord blood. Receptors originate from a newborn girl in good health. Each CDR3 is given with its conserved first and last residue.

cdr3_length v_call cdr3_aa
13 TRBV10-3 CAIWAGGSYEQYF
15 TRBV20-1 CSARDSWTGDYGYTF
15 TRBV5-6 CASSWKGQGDYGYTF
14 TRBV7-9 CASSLPEENTEAFF
18 TRBV19 CASSIAPLEGPRRDTQYF
17 TRBV3-1 CASSQGSIPRVYNEQFF
16 TRBV24-1 CATSDFRQGARNEQFF
15 TRBV20-1 CSARDGAQGRAEAFF
15 TRBV7-2 CASSDGGKLDQPQHF
14 TRBV7-2 CASSRPVNFNEQFF
15 TRBV4-1 CASSQVGSGTDTQYF
21 TRBV11-2 CASSLSRLSLRSPGGYNEQYF
14 TRBV7-9 CASSLVSREDTQYF
14 TRBV20-1 CSAQARSSYNEQFF
14 TRBV20-1 CSARGWELGYGYTF
20 TRBV4-2 CASSQDRSLLGAVAGNTIYF
16 TRBV7-2 CASSRKLTGQGETQYF
13 TRBV7-2 CASTDRTNYGYTF
15 TRBV20-1 CRAVAGGSHYNEQYF
15 TRBV13 CASSRTSGRPDTQYF
12 TRBV5-6 CASSLVDDTQYF
14 TRBV29-1 CSALGNRDINRAFF
19 TRBV4-2 CASSQEVSGWRETGNTIYF
14 TRBV20-1 CSAGEGPSNYGYTF
15 TRBV6-5 CATRWDREGTYEQYF
14 TRBV3-1 CASSPGLIVYEQYF
14 TRBV4-2 CASSQEATNEKLFF
15 TRBV7-9 CASSLVGADTGELFF
14 TRBV20-1 CSAASGGATDTQYF
14 TRBV19 CASSIDGSNYGYTF
17 TRBV28 CASSLRYPGVSTDTQYF
14 TRBV28 CASSLRERPYEQYF
15 TRBV7-9 CASNIGWDSSYEQYF
15 TRBV3-1 CASSQDPYPRGEQYF
13 TRBV29-1 CSVEVDRNYEQYF
15 TRBV7-9 CASSLEGTIGNEQFF
14 TRBV10-2 CASSEYWNTGELFF
14 TRBV18 CASPGQFRNSPLHF
15 TRBV3-1 CASSQDWGRYTEAFF
14 TRBV12-3/TRBV12-4 CAVQRRSSYNEQYF
15 TRBV5-4 CASRAAWEYTLEAFF
13 TRBV7-9 CASTLPLNTEAFF
14 TRBV7-9 CATGGLSYNSPLHF
14 TRBV15 CATSRDHVTYEQFF
16 TRBV6-2/TRBV6-3 CASNHPGTGGNYGYTF
13 TRBV6-1 CASTLKSAQPQHF
15 TRBV27 CASSLLQGPSEKLFF
15 TRBV14 CASSQGVRPPYEQYF
13 TRBV29-1 CSVVDGHNQPQHF
14 TRBV7-9 CASSPGRRREKLFF
15 TRBV20-1 CSARLAGGPYNEQYF
13 TRBV24-1 CATSFLAGGTQYF
12 TRBV29-1 CSVGQGIGGYTF
13 TRBV27 CASSSQAVGGYTF
16 TRBV12-3/TRBV12-4 CASSLVGARSNQPQHF
13 TRBV20-1 CSARTGFENEQYF
18 TRBV3-1 CASSPGLAGGRVDNEQYF
14 TRBV20-1 CSASPAGGTGEQFF
15 TRBV10-1 CASSHIVRGPNEQYF